These 18 T cell receptor beta chains originate from one sample sequenced in a study of cytomegalovirus exposure and HLA in healthy donors. The PCR had 60 Vbeta and 13 Jbeta primers. Clones were sequenced by immunoSEQ multiplex PCR, and TCRdb holds only the in-frame ones, with some missing. The sample yields roughly 290,000 clones, about four fifths seen once. Sequenced input: PBMCs. The receptor source for this set is a girl aged 2 to 10 in good health and CMV-seronegative.

The rearrangement links TRBV5-6 to TRBJ1-1; D is undetermined. CDR3 length: 15 amino acids. CDR1 and CDR2 (germline): SGHDT, YYEEEE. V was clipped by 0 bases and J by 4 bases, with 13 bases between them. This chain's CDR3 is CASSLALRVATEAFF. The CDR3 DNA sequence: TGTGCCAGCAGCTTGGCCTTACGTGTGGCCACTGAAGCTTTCTTT.

The V call is TRBV25-1, the J call TRBJ1-1, with D tentatively TRBD1 (5 bases). Germline lookup yields CDR1 MGHDK and CDR2 SYGVNS. Trimming stripped 2 bases from V and 0 bases from J, with 10 bases between. The CDR3 extends over 15 amino acids. The CDR3 is CASSEQGMMNTEAFF. The CDR3 bases are TGTGCCAGCAGTGAACAGGGTATGATGAACACTGAAGCTTTCTTT.

The gene calls are TRBV5-6 and TRBJ1-5; perhaps TRBD1 as D (6 bases). Trimming left V 2 bases short and J 7 bases short, with 13 bases between. From germline, CDR1 is SGHDT and CDR2 YYEEEE. The CDR3 length is 14 residues. In DNA form, the CDR3 reads TGTGCCAGCAGCTTTAAACAGGGCCGGCAGCCCCAGCATTTT. It specifies CASSFKQGRQPQHF.

The chain has TRBV9 and TRBJ2-6; TRBD2 matches at 7 bases. The germline gives CDR1 SGDLS, CDR2 YYNGEE. V was pared by 0 bases and J by 4 bases, with 7 bases of the junction left unmatched. The CDR3 spans 17 residues. The CDR3 is CASSVGGGRAGANVLTF. The CDR3 nucleotides read TGTGCCAGCAGCGTAGGGGGGGGGAGAGCAGGGGCCAACGTCCTGACTTTC.

The rearrangement links TRBV19 to TRBJ1-2, with 8 bases matching TRBD1. Germline values: CDR1 LNHDA, CDR2 SQIVND (reference sequence). This CDR3 is built from 13 residues. The V gene end was trimmed by 7 bases and the J gene end by 7 bases; junction bases not matched to a gene: 8. Written as DNA, the CDR3 is TGTGCCAGTACCGACGACAGGGGTGGTGGCTACACCTTC. This sequence encodes CASTDDRGGGYTF.

With regard to this clone: One junction end disagrees with the germline gene, perhaps due to a read error. This chain uses TRBV28 with TRBJ2-7; D may be TRBD2 (7 bases). CDR3 size: 15 residues. The germline gives CDR1 MDHEN, CDR2 SYDVKM. CDR3 DNA sequence: TGTGCCAGCAGTTTACGCGGGGGCCGCTCCAACGAGCAGTACTTC. Protein: CASSLRGGRSNEQYF.

The chain links TRBV27 to TRBJ2-3; no clear D gene. The germline CDR1 and CDR2 sequences are MNHEY and SMNVEV (reference sequence). CDR3 length: 15 residues. V dropped 2 bases and J dropped 4 bases, with 13 bases sitting between them. CDR3 in DNA: TGTGCCAGCAGTTTACGCGGCGTATTTGCAGATACGCAGTATTTT. Translating it yields CASSLRGVFADTQYF.

The chain recombines TRBV20-1 with TRBJ1-1; possible D gene TRBD1, 5 bases. The V gene lost 0 bases and the J gene lost 8 bases, with 7 bases spanning the gap. Looked up from germline, CDR1 is DFQATT and CDR2 is SNEGSKA (reference sequence). CDR3 size: 11 residues. The DNA of the CDR3 is TGCAGTGCTAGAGAAGGGGTCGAAGCTTTCTTT. The encoded protein is CSAREGVEAFF.

The V call is TRBV5-8, the J call TRBJ2-4; weak D call: TRBD1 (6 bases). This CDR3 region has 18 residues. The germline V gene has CDR1 SGHTS and CDR2 YDEGEE. V lost 0 bases to trimming and J lost 0 bases, with 16 bases between them. The CDR3, as DNA: TGTGCCAGCAGCTTGGGAGTTAGCAGGGACACAGCCAAAAACATTCAGTACTTC. Residues: CASSLGVSRDTAKNIQYF.

The chain combines TRBV28 with TRBJ2-7; 7 bases agree with TRBD1. Germline values: CDR1 MDHEN, CDR2 SYDVKM. V lost 6 bases to trimming and J lost 5 bases; unmatched junction nucleotides: 13. CDR3 size: 15 residues. CDR3 in amino acids: CASSRIPQGIHEQYF. The CDR3 DNA reads TGTGCCAGCAGCCGTATACCACAGGGGATCCACGAGCAGTACTTC.

Concerning this clone: A read error may account for a junction end that differs from germline. The chain combines TRBV7-9 with TRBJ1-1; 9 bases align to TRBD1. Germline CDR1 is SEHNR and CDR2 is FQNEAQ (reference sequence). This CDR3 has 15 amino acids. The CDR3 DNA reads as TGTTCCAGCAGCCCAAGGGACAGGGCCGGCACTGAAGCTTTCTTT. It yields the protein CSSSPRDRAGTEAFF. The full variable domain, in which reference TRBV7-9 and TRBJ1-1 provide the parts outside the CDR3, is DTGVSQNPRHKITKRGQNVTFRCDPISEHNRLYWYRQTLGQGPEFLTYFQNEAQLEKSRLLSDRFSAERPKGSFSTLEIQRTEQGDSAMYLCSSSPRDRAGTEAFFGQGTRLTVV.

This sequence joins TRBV7-2 and TRBJ2-2; weak D call: TRBD1 (6 bases). V dropped 5 bases and J dropped 0 bases, with 16 bases sitting between them. CDR1 and CDR2 (germline): SGHTA, FQGNSA. The CDR3 contains 17 residues. CDR3: CASSKPKGTSNTGELFF. CDR3 sequence (DNA): TGTGCCAGCAGCAAGCCGAAGGGGACATCGAACACCGGGGAGCTGTTTTTT.

This chain's CDR3 is CAWTVTGSGANVLTF. CDR3 in DNA: TGTGCCTGGACCGTGACAGGGAGTGGGGCCAACGTCCTGACTTTC. The V call is TRBV30, the J call TRBJ2-6, with 7 nucleotides matching TRBD1. Germline assignment: CDR1 GTSNPN and CDR2 SVGIG (reference sequence). This CDR3 has 15 residues. J was trimmed by 3 bases and V by 4 bases; bases with no gene match: 6.

This clone was seen only once. This chain connects TRBV7-9 to TRBJ1-2; D might be TRBD1 (5 bases). Germline CDR1 reads SEHNR; CDR2 reads FQNEAQ (reference sequence). There are 16 residues in the CDR3. V was cut by 1 base and J by 2 bases, with 14 bases left in between. CDR3 sequence reads: CASSLVSGFINYGYTF. DNA of the CDR3: TGTGCCAGCAGCTTAGTTTCAGGGTTTATAAACTATGGCTACACCTTC.

The chain combines TRBV7-8 with TRBJ1-1; D possibly corresponds to TRBD1 (5 bases). Germline values: CDR1 SGHVS, CDR2 FQNEAQ. V lost 2 bases, J lost 5 bases, and 9 bases lay in between. The CDR3 is made up of 13 amino acids. In DNA, the CDR3 is TGTGCCAGCAGCTTACCTTCAGGGACTGAAGCTTTCTTT. Protein: CASSLPSGTEAFF.

The chain has TRBV5-1 and TRBJ2-7, with TRBD1 matching 9 bases. Losses at the gene ends were 1 base for V and 7 bases for J; bases not matched to a gene: 6. Germline assignment: CDR1 SGHRS and CDR2 YFSETQ. There are 14 residues in the CDR3. The CDR3 spells CASSLYDRGKEQYF. CDR3 sequence (DNA): TGCGCCAGCAGCTTGTACGACAGGGGGAAGGAGCAGTACTTC.

The gene calls are TRBV9 and TRBJ2-2; a weak D match, TRBD2 (5 bases). CDR3 length equals 16 residues. Per the germline V gene, CDR1 is SGDLS and CDR2 is YYNGEE. Trimming cost V 0 bases and J 1 base, with 10 bases left between them. CDR3 loop: CASSVASGVNTGELFF. CDR3 nucleotides: TGTGCCAGCAGCGTAGCGAGCGGCGTGAACACCGGGGAGCTGTTTTTT.

Notes on this clone: One end of the junction does not line up with germline, which may come from a read error. This chain links TRBV13 with TRBJ2-7; D uncertain. The CDR3 contains 15 residues. Germline V gene sequence: CDR1 PRHDT, CDR2 FYEKMQ (reference sequence). In nucleotides, the CDR3 is TGTGCCAGCAGCCCAGGTCTAAACGCCAGAGCCGAGCAGCACTTC. It is translated as CASSPGLNARAEQHF.